The 14 T cell receptor beta chains given below trace back to one sample, sequenced in a study of shared clonotypes between healthy human individuals. Method: immunoSEQ multiplex PCR; TCRdb's copy keeps in-frame clones and lacks some. The table has roughly 2.2 million clones, roughly 92% seen once. The specimen was naive CD4+ T cells from PBMCs. Subset denoted: CD45RA+ positively selected. Source of these receptors: a man aged 18 to 29 in good health. Some clones in this sample may be carry-over from other donors' samples.

The chain recombines TRBV7-9 with TRBJ2-1, with D perhaps assigned TRBD1 or TRBD2 (5 bases each). CDR3 size: 15 residues. V was clipped by 5 bases and J by 8 bases, with 19 bases between them. Germline loops: CDR1 SEHNR, CDR2 FQNEAQ (reference sequence). CDR3: CASSRPGTPRHEQFF. The CDR3 DNA reads as TGTGCCAGCAGCCGTCCCGGGACCCCTAGACATGAGCAGTTCTTC.

This clone has more than one count but fewer than ten. Different DNA sequences within this sample yield the same CDR3. The chain is built from TRBV18 and TRBJ1-2, with D perhaps TRBD1 (5 bases). CDR3 length: 13 amino acids. V lost 3 bases, J lost 2 bases, and 7 bases lay in between. Germline loops: CDR1 KGHSH, CDR2 LQKENI. The CDR3 DNA reads TGTGCCAGCTCACCGGACAAGAACTATGGCTACACCTTC. Its protein is CASSPDKNYGYTF. Complete variable domain (other parts from reference TRBV18 and TRBJ1-2): NAGVMQNPRHLVRRRGQEARLRCSPMKGHSHVYWYRQLPEEGLKFMVYLQKENIIDESGMPKERFSAEFPKEGPSILRIQQVVRGDSAAYFCASSPDKNYGYTFGSGTRLTVV.

The chain combines TRBV6-1 with TRBJ2-7, with TRBD1 as a possible D gene (5 bases). V gave up 6 bases and J gave up 7 bases, with 16 bases separating them. There are 13 residues in the CDR3. Looked up from germline, CDR1 is MNHNS and CDR2 is SASEGT. The CDR3 is CASSLQGREEQYF. Written as DNA, the CDR3 is TGTGCCAGCAGCCTTCAGGGAAGGGAAGAGCAGTACTTC.

Points on this clone: Within the sample, other DNA sequences also encode this same CDR3. The chain links TRBV4-1 to TRBJ2-7, with 9 bases lining up with TRBD1. This CDR3 is 14 amino acids long. V was clipped by 1 base and J by 2 bases; unmatched bases: 0. Germline V gene lookup returns CDR1 MGHRA and CDR2 YSYEKL. The CDR3, as DNA: TGCGCCAGCAGCCAAGGACAGGGGGCCTACGAGCAGTACTTC. This translates into CASSQGQGAYEQYF.

The chain joins TRBV6-5 to TRBJ2-7; no firm D call. V was shortened by 3 bases and J by 2 bases, with 8 bases between the two germline ends. The CDR3 is 13 residues long. Per germline, CDR1 MNHEY and CDR2 SVGAGI. CDR3 DNA sequence: TGTGCCAGCAGTTATATGATAACCTACGAGCAGTACTTC. It codes for CASSYMITYEQYF.

This clone appeared once. The chain employs TRBV13 and TRBJ1-2; 7 bases line up with TRBD1. This CDR3 has 15 amino acids. Per germline, CDR1 PRHDT and CDR2 FYEKMQ (reference sequence). J lost 3 bases, V lost 0 bases, and 4 bases had no gene match. CDR3 amino acids: CASSLGQGVDYGYTF. Here the CDR3 DNA reads TGTGCCAGCAGCTTAGGTCAGGGGGTAGACTATGGCTACACCTTC. Based on the CDR3 plus reference TRBV13 and TRBJ1-2, the full variable domain is AAGVIQSPRHLIKEKRETATLKCYPIPRHDTVYWYQQGPGQDPQFLISFYEKMQSDKGSIPDRFSAQQFSDYHSELNMSSLELGDSALYFCASSLGQGVDYGYTFGSGTRLTVV.

The chain uses TRBV5-5 and TRBJ2-1; 9 nucleotides line up with TRBD1. V gave up 7 bases and J gave up 3 bases; unmatched junction bases: 11. The CDR3 consists of 16 residues. Germline V gene lookup returns CDR1 SGHKS and CDR2 YYEKEE (reference sequence). In nucleotides, the CDR3 is TGTGCCAGCTCGAGGTACGGGACAGGGAACTACAATGAGCAGTTCTTC. Its translation is CASSRYGTGNYNEQFF.

The V gene is TRBV6-5, the J gene TRBJ2-1; TRBD1 is a possible D gene (5 bases). CDR1 and CDR2 (germline): MNHEY, SVGAGI. V was trimmed by 4 bases and J by 6 bases, leaving 10 bases between them. This CDR3 has 13 amino acids. Here the CDR3 reads CASSSPGINEQFF. CDR3 nucleotide sequence: TGTGCCAGCAGTTCGCCAGGGATCAATGAGCAGTTCTTC.

This clone was counted between two and nine times. V and J are TRBV4-1 and TRBJ1-4, with D uncertain. V lost 5 bases and J 6 bases, leaving 13 bases between the germline ends. CDR1 MGHRA and CDR2 YSYEKL come from the germline V gene. The CDR3 has 14 amino acids. The CDR3 region has the DNA TGCGCCAGCAGCTACCCGACTCACGATGAAAAACTGTTTTTT. Protein sequence: CASSYPTHDEKLFF.

The chain links TRBV28 to TRBJ2-1, with TRBD2 matching 13 bases. Trimming at V came to 4 bases and at J to 9 bases, leaving 12 bases not matched to a gene. This CDR3 is 17 amino acids long. Looked up from germline, CDR1 is MDHEN and CDR2 is SYDVKM. The CDR3 bases are TGTGCCAGCAGTTCGTACCGAACTAGCGGGAGGGCCAGTGAGCAGTTCTTC. This gives the protein CASSSYRTSGRASEQFF. The full variable domain, rest sourced from reference TRBV28 and TRBJ2-1, is DVKVTQSSRYLVKRTGEKVFLECVQDMDHENMFWYRQDPGLGLRLIYFSYDVKMKEKGDIPEGYSVSREKKERFSLILESASTNQTSMYLCASSSYRTSGRASEQFFGPGTRLTVL.

V usage is TRBV28 and J usage is TRBJ2-2, with 13 bases matching TRBD2. CDR3 length equals 20 residues. V shed 6 bases and J 2 bases; nucleotides not matched to a gene: 15. Germline loops: CDR1 MDHEN, CDR2 SYDVKM. The CDR3 sequence is CASSLGLAGVSLINTGELFF. The DNA of the CDR3 is TGTGCCAGCAGCCTCGGACTAGCGGGAGTTAGTTTGATCAACACCGGGGAGCTGTTTTTT.

The chain has TRBV7-3 and TRBJ2-5, with D unclear. This CDR3 spans 15 amino acids. The germline V gene encodes CDR1 SGHTA and CDR2 FQGTGA. Between the trimmed V and J ends, which lost 1 base and 2 bases, there was a span of 11 bases. In DNA form, the CDR3 reads TGTGCCAGCAGCTTAAGCCCGGGTTCGCAAGAGACCCAGTACTTC. Residues: CASSLSPGSQETQYF.

This chain joins TRBV5-1 and TRBJ2-5, with D perhaps assigned TRBD1 or TRBD2 (6 bases each). The germline V and J ends were trimmed by 0 bases and 2 bases, with 17 bases remaining between them. Per germline, CDR1 SGHRS and CDR2 YFSETQ. The CDR3 loop spans 17 amino acids. CDR3 protein: CASSLGRGAGAQETQYF. In DNA, the CDR3 is TGCGCCAGCAGCTTGGGCCGCGGGGCAGGGGCTCAAGAGACCCAGTACTTC. Looking up the rest from reference TRBV5-1 and TRBJ2-5 gives the full variable domain: KAGVTQTPRYLIKTRGQQVTLSCSPISGHRSVSWYQQTPGQGLQFLFEYFSETQRNKGNFPGRFSGRQFSNSRSEMNVSTLELGDSALYLCASSLGRGAGAQETQYFGPGTRLLVL.

The chain links TRBV9 to TRBJ1-2; D perhaps matches TRBD1 (5 bases). CDR1 is SGDLS and CDR2 is YYNGEE in the germline V gene. The CDR3 runs 13 residues. Trimming shortened V by 2 bases and J by 6 bases, and 11 bases separated the two germline ends. The CDR3 coding sequence is TGTGCCAGCAGCGTGAGTAGGGGCGATGGCTACACCTTC. Translation gives CASSVSRGDGYTF.